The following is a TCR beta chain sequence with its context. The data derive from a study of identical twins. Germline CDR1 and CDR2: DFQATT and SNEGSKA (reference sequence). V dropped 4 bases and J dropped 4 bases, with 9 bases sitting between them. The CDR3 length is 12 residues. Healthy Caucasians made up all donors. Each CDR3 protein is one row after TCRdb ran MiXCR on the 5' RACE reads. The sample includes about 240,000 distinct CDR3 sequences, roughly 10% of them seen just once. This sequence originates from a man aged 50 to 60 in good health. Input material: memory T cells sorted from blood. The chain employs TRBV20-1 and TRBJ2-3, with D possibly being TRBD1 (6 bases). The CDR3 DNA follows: TGCAGTGCTAAACAGGGTCCAGATACGCAGTATTTT. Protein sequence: CSAKQGPDTQYF.